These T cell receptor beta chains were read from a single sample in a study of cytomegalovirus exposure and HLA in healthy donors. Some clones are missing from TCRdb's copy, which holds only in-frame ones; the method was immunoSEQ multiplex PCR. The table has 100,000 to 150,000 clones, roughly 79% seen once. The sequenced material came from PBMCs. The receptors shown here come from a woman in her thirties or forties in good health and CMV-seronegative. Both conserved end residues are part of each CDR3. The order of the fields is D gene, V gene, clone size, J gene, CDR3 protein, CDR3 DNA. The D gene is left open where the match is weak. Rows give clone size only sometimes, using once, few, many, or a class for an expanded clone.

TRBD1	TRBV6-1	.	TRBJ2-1	CASSEWGQGSFNEQFF	TGTGCCAGCAGTGAATGGGGACAGGGTTCCTTCAATGAGCAGTTCTTC
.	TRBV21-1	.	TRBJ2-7	CASSTPGQGLHEQYF	TGTGCCAGCAGCACCCCGGGACAGGGGTTACACGAGCAGTACTTC
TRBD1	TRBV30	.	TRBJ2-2	CACSRQGALGGELFF	TGTGCCTGTTCAAGACAGGGGGCGTTAGGCGGGGAGCTGTTTTTT
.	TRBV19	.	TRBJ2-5	CASSSTRGETQYF	TGTGCCAGTAGTTCTACCAGGGGCGAGACCCAGTACTTC
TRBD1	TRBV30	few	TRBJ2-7	CAWSPIGTGGYEQYF	TGTGCCTGGAGTCCCATTGGGACAGGGGGCTACGAGCAGTACTTC
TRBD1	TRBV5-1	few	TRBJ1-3	CASSVGQGTRGNTIYF	TGCGCCAGCAGCGTAGGACAGGGAACGCGGGGAAACACCATATATTTT
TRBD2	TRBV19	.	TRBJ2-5	CASRTSGGETQYF	TGTGCCAGTAGGACTAGCGGGGGAGAGACCCAGTACTTC
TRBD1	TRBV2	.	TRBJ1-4	CASNSPGGDEKLFF	TGTGCCAGCAATTCCCCAGGGGGCGATGAAAAACTGTTTTTT
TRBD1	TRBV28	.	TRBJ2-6	CASSTSTGGGLGANVLTF	TGTGCCAGCAGTACGAGTACAGGGGGCGGTCTCGGGGCCAACGTCCTGACTTTC
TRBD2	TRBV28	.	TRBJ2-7	CASSTNPRTSGREGEQYF	TGTGCCAGCAGTACGAACCCCCGGACTAGCGGGAGGGAAGGCGAGCAGTACTTC
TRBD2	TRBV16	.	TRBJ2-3	CASSRGGTRKDTQYF	TGTGCCAGCAGCCGTGGTGGGACTAGGAAGGATACGCAGTATTTT
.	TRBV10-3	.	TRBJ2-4	CAISEVPQDLAKNIQYF	TGTGCCATCAGTGAGGTTCCCCAAGACTTAGCCAAAAACATTCAGTACTTC